A single sample is the source of the 14 T cell receptor beta chains below, sequenced in a study of CD8 T cells in ankylosing spondylitis. TCRdb fed the 5' RACE reads into MiXCR, producing one record per CDR3 protein. The table lists about 180,000 distinct CDR3 sequences, 8.5% to 10% of them singletons, with about 15% in the top ten. The source material was blood, either unsorted or a sorted T cell fraction (not recorded which). Source of these receptors: a female donor with ankylosing spondylitis or in good health (not recorded which).

In its sample, this clonotype was seen many times. V usage is TRBV6-2 or TRBV6-3 and J usage is TRBJ1-2; D is unresolved. V was shortened by 6 bases and J by 6 bases, with 14 bases between the two germline ends. CDR1 MNHEY and CDR2 SVGEGT come from the germline V gene. The CDR3 length is 13 residues. The CDR3 loop is CASSHIGKNGYTF. In DNA form, the CDR3 reads TGTGCCAGCAGCCATATTGGAAAGAATGGCTACACCTTC.

Ten or more counts support this clonotype. The chain has TRBV2 and TRBJ2-7; 7 bases are a match to TRBD1. V dropped 8 bases and J dropped 2; count of bases not matched to a gene: 6. The CDR3 is 13 amino acids. Looked up from germline, CDR1 is SNHLY and CDR2 is FYNNEI. The CDR3 here is CASRIDRAYEQYF. The DNA of the CDR3 is TGTGCCAGCCGGATCGACAGGGCCTACGAGCAGTACTTC.

The table lists this clonotype with many counts. The chain links TRBV2 to TRBJ2-1; no clear D. The CDR3 runs to 14 residues. Germline V gene data show CDR1 as SNHLY and CDR2 as FYNNEI. V was shortened by 8 bases and J by 6 bases, with 17 bases between the two germline ends. CDR3 DNA: TGTGCCAGCCTCAGGCAGCAATCGGGCAATGAGCAGTTCTTC. Translating gives CASLRQQSGNEQFF.

In its sample, this clonotype was seen many times. The chain has TRBV14 and TRBJ2-1; TRBD2 is a possible D gene (6 bases). CDR1 SGHDN and CDR2 FVKESK come from the germline V gene. CDR3 length: 14 residues. Trimming took 4 bases from V and 7 from J, leaving 14 bases between them. The CDR3 region has the DNA TGTGCCAGCAGCCCCATGGAGGGCCGGAATGAGCAGTTCTTC. This sequence encodes CASSPMEGRNEQFF.

V gene TRBV30 combines with J gene TRBJ1-2, with a tentative D call TRBD1 (5 bases). The CDR3 contains 12 residues. Germline CDR1 is GTSNPN and CDR2 is SVGIG (reference sequence). DNA of the CDR3: TGTGCGCGAGATTCGGGGACTATCAGCTACACCTTC. Protein sequence: CARDSGTISYTF. The full variable domain, its missing parts supplied by reference TRBV30 and TRBJ1-2, is SQTIHQWPATLVQPVGSPLSLECTVEGTSNPNLYWYRQAAGRGLQLLFYSVGIGQISSEVPQNLSASRPQDRQFILSSKKLLLSDSGFYLCARDSGTISYTFGSGTRLTVV.

A few counts support this clonotype. The V call is TRBV7-9, the J call TRBJ2-7; maybe TRBD2 (6 bases). V gave up 5 bases and J gave up 1 base, with 15 bases separating them. This CDR3 spans 15 amino acids. Germline CDR1 is SEHNR and CDR2 is FQNEAQ (reference sequence). The CDR3 sequence: CASSPEPSVSYEQYF. The CDR3 DNA reads as TGTGCCAGCAGCCCCGAACCTAGCGTTTCCTACGAGCAGTACTTC.

This clonotype was counted at least ten times. The V gene is TRBV4-3, the J gene TRBJ2-5; no clear D gene. This CDR3 spans 15 amino acids. Germline V gene lookup returns CDR1 LGHNA and CDR2 YSLEER. Deletions cut 0 bases from V and 6 bases from J, with 14 bases between. The CDR3, as DNA: TGCGCCAGCAGCCAAGATGGCGGTATAGGACAGACCCAGTACTTC. Residues: CASSQDGGIGQTQYF.

The chain links TRBV28 to TRBJ2-3, with D perhaps matching TRBD2 (6 bases). The CDR3 runs 14 residues. Trimming removed 2 bases at V and 5 bases at J, with 11 bases between. In germline, CDR1 is MDHEN, CDR2 SYDVKM. In DNA form, the CDR3 reads TGTGCCAGCAGTTTAGTCCTCGGGGGAGATACGCAGTATTTT. This gives the protein CASSLVLGGDTQYF.

This clonotype appeared many times. The rearrangement links TRBV7-8 to TRBJ1-1; D possibly corresponds to TRBD1 (5 bases). This CDR3 is 14 amino acids long. V was pared by 4 bases and J by 1 base, with 10 bases between. Germline V gene data show CDR1 as SGHVS and CDR2 as FQNEAQ. For the CDR3, the DNA is TGTGCCAGCAGCTCGGGGCACGAGAACACTGAAGCTTTCTTT. Translated: CASSSGHENTEAFF.

This chain links TRBV6-2 or TRBV6-3 with TRBJ2-1, with 8 positions matching TRBD1. This CDR3 region has 14 residues. Germline CDR1 is MNHEY and CDR2 is SVGEGT. The trim removed 5 bases at V and 8 bases at J, leaving 8 bases unmatched. CDR3 loop: CASSLTTGVDEQFF. CDR3 nucleotide sequence: TGTGCCAGCAGTCTAACGACAGGGGTCGATGAGCAGTTCTTC.

This clonotype came up a few times. In nucleotides, the CDR3 is TGTGCCAGCAGTAAAGGCAGGGGACTCTGGGTTCAGCCCCAGCATTTT. Translating gives CASSKGRGLWVQPQHF. The rearrangement uses TRBV2 and TRBJ1-5; a weak D match, TRBD1 (6 bases). Trimming left V 5 bases short and J 6 bases short, with 20 bases between. CDR1 is SNHLY, CDR2 FYNNEI, per germline. CDR3 length: 16 amino acids. The full variable domain, its missing parts supplied by reference TRBV2 and TRBJ1-5, is EPEVTQTPSHQVTQMGQEVILRCVPISNHLYFYWYRQILGQKVEFLVSFYNNEISEKSEIFDDQFSVERPDGSNFTLKIRSTKLEDSAMYFCASSKGRGLWVQPQHFGDGTRLSIL.

This clonotype was seen repeatedly, ten times or more. The V and J genes are TRBV21-1 and TRBJ2-7. TRBV21-1 is termed a pseudogene. This CDR3 contains 14 residues. CDR3 sequence (DNA): TGTGCCAGCAGCAAACGCGGGAGATCCCACGAGCAGTACTTC. This codes for CASSKRGRSHEQYF.

This clonotype was found many times. The chain links TRBV12-3 or TRBV12-4 to TRBJ1-5, with D maybe TRBD1 (6 bases). The ends were cut back, 10 bases at V and 2 bases at J, with 15 bases in the middle. The CDR3 loop spans 14 amino acids. This CDR3 is CATQQGPGNQPQHF. The CDR3 DNA is TGTGCCACGCAGCAGGGGCCCGGCAATCAGCCCCAGCATTTT.

There are a few counts of this clonotype. The chain uses TRBV20-1 and TRBJ1-2; D may be TRBD1 (6 bases). Germline CDR1 DFQATT, CDR2 SNEGSKA (reference sequence). This CDR3 is 12 amino acids long. V lost 5 bases, J lost 3 bases, and 10 bases lay in between. The CDR3 nucleotides are TGCAGTGCTCACAGGGTAGACTATGGCTACACCTTC. This codes for CSAHRVDYGYTF.